A selection of T cell receptor beta chains follows, all from one sample in a study of memory CD4+ T cells and cytomegalovirus serostatus. Sequencing used immunoSEQ multiplex PCR; TCRdb keeps in-frame clones, though not all of them. The data show 40,000 to 45,000 clones, roughly 77% seen once. The specimen was memory CD4+ T cells from blood. All receptors derive from an adult in good health and CMV-seronegative. Each CDR3 is given with its conserved first and last residue. Fields, in order: clone size, V gene, D gene, J gene, CDR3 DNA, CDR3 protein. A D gene is named only where the DNA matches it firmly. Clone size, where shown, is once, few, many, or a class for clones that have expanded.

clone_size: NA
v_call: TRBV5-1
d_call: NA
j_call: TRBJ1-1
cdr3_nt: TGCGCCAGCAGCTTAACCGGGACGGTGAACACTGAAGCTTTCTTT
cdr3_aa: CASSLTGTVNTEAFF

clone_size: NA
v_call: TRBV18
d_call: NA
j_call: TRBJ1-3
cdr3_nt: TGTGCCAGCTCCCCACCAAAGAGAGAAGCCGCCCTCTCTGGAAACACCATATATTTT
cdr3_aa: CASSPPKREAALSGNTIYF

clone_size: once
v_call: TRBV4-1
d_call: NA
j_call: TRBJ2-6
cdr3_nt: TGCGCCAGCAGCCAAGAGCCTGGGGCCAACGTCCTGACTTTC
cdr3_aa: CASSQEPGANVLTF

clone_size: NA
v_call: TRBV5-1
d_call: NA
j_call: TRBJ1-3
cdr3_nt: TGCGCCAGCAGCTTGTTGGGCCACTCTGGAAACACCATATATTTT
cdr3_aa: CASSLLGHSGNTIYF

clone_size: NA
v_call: TRBV11-2
d_call: NA
j_call: TRBJ2-5
cdr3_nt: TGTGCCAGCAGCTCTCGACAGGCTCCGACCCAGTACTTC
cdr3_aa: CASSSRQAPTQYF

clone_size: once
v_call: TRBV9
d_call: TRBD1
j_call: TRBJ1-3
cdr3_nt: TGTGCCAGCGGCATCGGACAGGCCCCCTCTGGAAACACCATATATTTT
cdr3_aa: CASGIGQAPSGNTIYF

clone_size: few
v_call: TRBV7-9
d_call: TRBD2
j_call: TRBJ2-1
cdr3_nt: TGTGCCAGCAGCTCGACTAGCGGGGGGTATTTATTTGACAATGAGCAGTTCTTC
cdr3_aa: CASSSTSGGYLFDNEQFF

clone_size: NA
v_call: TRBV30
d_call: NA
j_call: TRBJ1-4
cdr3_nt: TGTGCCTGGAGTAACGGTGAAAAACTGTTTTTT
cdr3_aa: CAWSNGEKLFF

clone_size: NA
v_call: TRBV9
d_call: TRBD2
j_call: TRBJ2-3
cdr3_nt: TGTGCCAGCAGCGTAGTGCCCTTAGCGGGGGGCACAGATACGCAGTATTTT
cdr3_aa: CASSVVPLAGGTDTQYF

clone_size: NA
v_call: TRBV28
d_call: TRBD1
j_call: TRBJ2-2
cdr3_nt: TGTGCCAGCAGTGGGACAGCGAACACCGGGGAGCTGTTTTTT
cdr3_aa: CASSGTANTGELFF

clone_size: NA
v_call: TRBV5-8
d_call: NA
j_call: TRBJ1-5
cdr3_nt: TGTGCCAGCAGCTACCAGGGTTCTAGCAATCAGCCCCAGCATTTT
cdr3_aa: CASSYQGSSNQPQHF

clone_size: NA
v_call: TRBV19
d_call: NA
j_call: TRBJ1-1
cdr3_nt: TGTGCCAGTAGTTTCTACACTGAAGCTTTCTTT
cdr3_aa: CASSFYTEAFF

clone_size: NA
v_call: TRBV6-1
d_call: NA
j_call: TRBJ1-1
cdr3_nt: TGTGCCAGCAACAAGGGGGGGGATGACACTGAAGCTTTCTTT
cdr3_aa: CASNKGGDDTEAFF

clone_size: NA
v_call: TRBV30
d_call: NA
j_call: TRBJ2-3
cdr3_nt: TGTGCCTGGATGGTGGGTTCCACAGGGACGCAGTATTTT
cdr3_aa: CAWMVGSTGTQYF

clone_size: NA
v_call: TRBV16
d_call: TRBD1
j_call: TRBJ1-4
cdr3_nt: TGTGCCAGCAGCCAACCCACACAGGGGATGGATGAAAAACTGTTTTTT
cdr3_aa: CASSQPTQGMDEKLFF

clone_size: NA
v_call: TRBV7-9
d_call: TRBD1
j_call: TRBJ2-5
cdr3_nt: TGTGCCAGCAGCTTGGGACAGGGCAAAGAGACCCAGTACTTC
cdr3_aa: CASSLGQGKETQYF

clone_size: NA
v_call: TRBV2
d_call: NA
j_call: TRBJ2-2
cdr3_nt: TGTGCCACCCGGAGGGGGGGCACCGGGGAGCTGTTTTTT
cdr3_aa: CATRRGGTGELFF

clone_size: NA
v_call: TRBV30
d_call: NA
j_call: TRBJ1-1
cdr3_nt: TGTGCCTGGAGTCGAGGGCTTGGGACTGAAGCTTTCTTT
cdr3_aa: CAWSRGLGTEAFF

clone_size: NA
v_call: TRBV19
d_call: NA
j_call: TRBJ1-1
cdr3_nt: TGTGCCAGTAGTATTGGGGTACACACTGAAGCTTTCTTT
cdr3_aa: CASSIGVHTEAFF

clone_size: NA
v_call: TRBV28
d_call: NA
j_call: TRBJ1-5
cdr3_nt: TGTGCCAGCAGTTTTAATAAGGGAGTAGGGTACCAGGACCAGCCCCAGCATTTT
cdr3_aa: CASSFNKGVGYQDQPQHF

clone_size: once
v_call: TRBV10-3
d_call: TRBD2
j_call: TRBJ2-5
cdr3_nt: TGTGCCACCAACTACGGTAGCGGGGGGGAACAAGAGACCCAGTACTTC
cdr3_aa: CATNYGSGGEQETQYF

clone_size: NA
v_call: TRBV7-2
d_call: NA
j_call: TRBJ2-7
cdr3_nt: TGTGCCAGCAGCCCTGACCTCACCTCCTACGAGCAGTACTTC
cdr3_aa: CASSPDLTSYEQYF

clone_size: NA
v_call: TRBV7-2
d_call: NA
j_call: TRBJ1-5
cdr3_nt: TGTGCCAGCAGCTTTGTTGGGGTGCCCCAGCATTTT
cdr3_aa: CASSFVGVPQHF

clone_size: NA
v_call: TRBV5-5
d_call: NA
j_call: TRBJ1-2
cdr3_nt: TGTGCCAGCAGCTTGGGGGCGGGAGGCTATGGCTACACCTTC
cdr3_aa: CASSLGAGGYGYTF

clone_size: few
v_call: TRBV6-6
d_call: NA
j_call: TRBJ1-1
cdr3_nt: TGTGCCAGCAGTTACGCCAGGGAAGCTTTCTTT
cdr3_aa: CASSYAREAFF

clone_size: NA
v_call: TRBV28
d_call: NA
j_call: TRBJ1-6
cdr3_nt: TGTGCCAGCAGTTTGCCCCGGACCAATTCACCCCTCCACTTT
cdr3_aa: CASSLPRTNSPLHF

clone_size: NA
v_call: TRBV30
d_call: TRBD1
j_call: TRBJ2-7
cdr3_nt: TGTGCCTGGAGTCAGCCGGGACAGGGGTTCAACGAGCAGTACTTC
cdr3_aa: CAWSQPGQGFNEQYF

clone_size: NA
v_call: TRBV9
d_call: NA
j_call: TRBJ1-1
cdr3_nt: TGTGCCAGCAGCGTCAACGGGTACACTGAAGCTTTCTTT
cdr3_aa: CASSVNGYTEAFF

clone_size: NA
v_call: TRBV5-8
d_call: TRBD1
j_call: TRBJ1-2
cdr3_nt: TGTGCCAGCAGCTTGGCGAGGGGACAGGGAAGTGGCTACACCTTC
cdr3_aa: CASSLARGQGSGYTF

clone_size: medium-sized
v_call: TRBV27
d_call: TRBD1
j_call: TRBJ1-6
cdr3_nt: TGTGCCAGCAGTTTAAGGGACAGGGGTAATTCACCCCTCCACTTT
cdr3_aa: CASSLRDRGNSPLHF

clone_size: NA
v_call: TRBV19
d_call: NA
j_call: TRBJ1-5
cdr3_nt: TGTGCCAGTACTTCCGGGTCCGACGTTCAGCCCCAGCATTTT
cdr3_aa: CASTSGSDVQPQHF

clone_size: NA
v_call: TRBV6-1
d_call: TRBD1
j_call: TRBJ2-2
cdr3_nt: TGTGCCAGCAGAACAGGGGGTGGTAACACCGGGGAGCTGTTTTTT
cdr3_aa: CASRTGGGNTGELFF

clone_size: NA
v_call: TRBV19
d_call: NA
j_call: TRBJ2-1
cdr3_nt: TGTGCCAGTATGGTTGTAGGAGCGGCCCTCACTGGGGAGCAGTTCTTC
cdr3_aa: CASMVVGAALTGEQFF

clone_size: NA
v_call: TRBV11-2
d_call: NA
j_call: TRBJ2-6
cdr3_nt: TGTGCCAGCAGCCCTGACCTTTGGACGGTCCTCTCTGGGGCCAACGTCCTGACTTTC
cdr3_aa: CASSPDLWTVLSGANVLTF

clone_size: NA
v_call: TRBV5-6
d_call: NA
j_call: TRBJ1-1
cdr3_nt: TGTGCCAGCAGCTTGAGACCCAGGGATAACACTGAAGCTTTCTTT
cdr3_aa: CASSLRPRDNTEAFF

clone_size: NA
v_call: TRBV2
d_call: NA
j_call: TRBJ1-1
cdr3_nt: TGTGCCAACTCACAGGGATTGAACACTGAAGCTTTCTTT
cdr3_aa: CANSQGLNTEAFF